This section outlines one T cell receptor (beta chain) sequence together with its context. This CDR3 region has 15 residues. V was pared by 5 bases and J by 1 base, with 14 bases between. Germline CDR1 reads SEHNR; CDR2 reads FQNEAQ (reference sequence). The data stem from a study of blood T cell repertoires in COVID-19. The data were produced by immunoSEQ multiplex PCR, yet TCRdb's version contains in-frame clones alone and is incomplete. The table has around 97,000 clones, around four fifths seen once; the top ten hold more than 10%. This rearrangement joins TRBV7-9 to TRBJ1-1, with D maybe TRBD1 (6 bases). The TCR comes from a human donor in a cohort sampled during active COVID-19. The sequenced sample was peripheral blood. Written as DNA, the CDR3 is TGTGCCAGCAGCCCTCGACAGGCAGGGAACACTGAAGCTTTCTTT. Translated, it gives CASSPRQAGNTEAFF.